Shown below are 13 T cell receptor beta chains from a single sample sequenced in a study of cytomegalovirus exposure and HLA in healthy donors. The data were produced by immunoSEQ multiplex PCR, yet TCRdb's version contains in-frame clones alone and is incomplete. The data show a few hundred thousand clones, roughly 90% seen once. The sample consisted of PBMCs. Every receptor here comes from a woman between 18 and 29 years old in good health and CMV-seronegative.

The chain employs TRBV27 and TRBJ2-1, with 7 bases identical to TRBD2. V trimming: 6 bases; J trimming: 5 bases; junction bases outside the gene matches: 10. The CDR3 extends over 15 amino acids. Germline loops: CDR1 MNHEY, CDR2 SMNVEV (reference sequence). CDR3 coding DNA: TGTGCCAGCAGCCGACTAGCTCATATTAACAATGAGCAGTTCTTC. Translated: CASSRLAHINNEQFF.

This chain connects TRBV7-8 to TRBJ2-5, with D unclear. Germline lookup yields CDR1 SGHVS and CDR2 FQNEAQ. The V and J ends lost 0 bases and 1 base respectively, with 6 bases between them. The CDR3 runs to 14 residues. CDR3: CASSLAGPQETQYF. DNA of the CDR3: TGTGCCAGCAGCTTAGCGGGCCCCCAAGAGACCCAGTACTTC.

The chain has TRBV30 and TRBJ2-2; D remains unclear. V was clipped by 4 bases and J by 2 bases, with 8 bases between them. Germline CDR1 and CDR2: GTSNPN and SVGIG (reference sequence). The CDR3 totals 13 residues. The CDR3 DNA reads as TGTGCCTGGACCCCGTTTAACACCGGGGAGCTGTTTTTT. It specifies CAWTPFNTGELFF. The full variable domain, in which reference TRBV30 and TRBJ2-2 provide the parts outside the CDR3, is SQTIHQWPATLVQPVGSPLSLECTVEGTSNPNLYWYRQAAGRGLQLLFYSVGIGQISSEVPQNLSASRPQDRQFILSSKKLLLSDSGFYLCAWTPFNTGELFFGEGSRLTVL.

This clone was counted a single time. The chain is built from TRBV6-4 and TRBJ2-2; TRBD2 agrees at 11 bases. V lost 8 bases, J lost 0 bases, and 5 bases stayed unmatched. This CDR3 contains 16 residues. The germline V gene encodes CDR1 MRHNA and CDR2 SNTAGT. CDR3 sequence reads: CASSSGRISNTGELFF. Here the CDR3 DNA reads TGTGCCAGCTCTAGCGGGAGGATCTCGAACACCGGGGAGCTGTTTTTT.

The chain is built from TRBV29-1 and TRBJ2-2; TRBD2 matches at 12 bases. V lost 4 bases and J lost 8; bases outside the gene matches: 5. Germline V gene data show CDR1 as SQVTM and CDR2 as ANQGSEA. This CDR3 is built from 14 residues. As DNA, the CDR3 is TGCAGCGTTGGCGGACTAGCGGGGAGGGGGGAGCTGTTTTTT. Translated: CSVGGLAGRGELFF.

The chain links TRBV6-4 to TRBJ2-2; TRBD2 aligns across 11 bases. J gave up 8 bases and V 4 bases, and 6 bases lay outside the gene matches. Germline V gene data show CDR1 as MRHNA and CDR2 as SNTAGT. The CDR3 runs 15 residues. The CDR3 DNA is TGTGCCAGCAGTGTTCTAGCGGGAGGATCTGGGGAGCTGTTTTTT. This translates into CASSVLAGGSGELFF.

This clone was found a few times. J is TRBJ1-2 and V is TRBV4-1; D gene unclear. V lost 1 base and J lost 4, with 10 bases in between. In germline, CDR1 is MGHRA, CDR2 YSYEKL. The CDR3 extends over 14 amino acids. The CDR3: CASSQAPGLYGYTF. CDR3 bases: TGCGCCAGCAGCCAAGCGCCGGGTCTCTATGGCTACACCTTC.

The chain joins TRBV28 to TRBJ1-1; TRBD1 matches at 10 bases. The junction had 6 bases not matched to a gene; V was cut back by 3 bases and J by 5 bases. The V gene's germline CDR1 is MDHEN and CDR2 SYDVKM. The CDR3 has 15 amino acids. The CDR3 loop reads CASSLGDRGGTEAFF. The CDR3 DNA reads TGTGCCAGCAGTTTGGGGGACAGGGGAGGGACTGAAGCTTTCTTT.

The chain combines TRBV30 with TRBJ1-5; tentatively, D is TRBD1 (6 bases). V gave up 3 bases and J gave up 7 bases, with 13 bases separating them. The CDR3 spans 13 residues. From germline, CDR1 is GTSNPN and CDR2 SVGIG (reference sequence). This CDR3 reads CAWRGRGEQPQHF. The CDR3 DNA reads as TGTGCCTGGAGGGGCAGGGGCGAACAGCCCCAGCATTTT.

The V and J genes are TRBV9 and TRBJ1-2, with TRBD1 matching 7 bases. CDR3 length: 16 residues. Germline V gene sequence: CDR1 SGDLS, CDR2 YYNGEE. The J segment lost 5 bases and the V segment lost 0 bases, leaving 10 bases of the junction unmatched. This CDR3 reads CASSVVAEGAGYGYTF. CDR3 bases: TGTGCCAGCAGCGTAGTAGCGGAGGGGGCGGGGTATGGCTACACCTTC.

Of note for this clone: Within the sample, other DNA sequences also encode this same CDR3. The chain combines TRBV28 with TRBJ1-1, with unresolved D. The V end lost 1 base, the J end lost 6 bases, and 6 bases lay between the germline ends. Per the germline V gene, CDR1 is MDHEN and CDR2 is SYDVKM. The CDR3 runs 12 residues. CDR3 amino acids: CASSLSFPEAFF. The CDR3 DNA is TGTGCCAGCAGTTTATCGTTTCCTGAAGCTTTCTTT.

The rearrangement links TRBV5-8 to TRBJ1-5, with 7 bases identical to TRBD1. This CDR3 spans 15 amino acids. CDR1 is SGHTS and CDR2 is YDEGEE in the germline V gene. V lost 0 bases, J lost 7 bases, and 7 bases stayed unmatched. Here the CDR3 reads CASSLGQGGWQPQHF. The CDR3 DNA reads TGTGCCAGCAGCTTGGGACAGGGTGGTTGGCAGCCCCAGCATTTT.

The chain combines TRBV6-5 with TRBJ2-5; D is unresolved. Looked up from germline, CDR1 is MNHEY and CDR2 is SVGAGI. CDR3 length: 16 residues. V lost 0 bases and J 2 bases, leaving 13 bases between the germline ends. CDR3 sequence: CASSYSRKTEQETQYF. The DNA for the CDR3 is TGTGCCAGCAGTTACTCGCGGAAAACGGAACAAGAGACCCAGTACTTC.